The T cell receptor beta chain described here comes from a study of OX40 agonist ivuxolimab in advanced cancers. On the study more broadly: Across the patients, intravenous ivuxolimab was delivered every 2 weeks at 0.01 to 10 mg/kg. Three patients got partial responses; one had hepatocellular carcinoma and two had cutaneous melanoma.

Germline CDR1 MNHNY, CDR2 SVGAGI (reference sequence). Trimming pared 6 bases from V and 2 bases from J, leaving 9 bases between. This CDR3 region has 13 residues. Only in-frame clones appear in the TCRdb table, and some are missing; sequencing was by immunoSEQ multiplex PCR. Of roughly 66,000 clones in the sample, approximately 78% were seen once. The sequencing used CD4+ or CD8+ T cells sorted from blood, collected in a trial of the OX40 agonist ivuxolimab. The clonotype comes from an adult with an advanced solid tumor such as melanoma, head and neck, liver or kidney cancer. The J gene is TRBJ2-3, the V gene TRBV6-6; weak D call: TRBD2 (6 bases). The DNA for the CDR3 is TGTGCCAGCAGGCGGGAACCCACAGATACGCAGTATTTT. Its protein product is CASRREPTDTQYF.